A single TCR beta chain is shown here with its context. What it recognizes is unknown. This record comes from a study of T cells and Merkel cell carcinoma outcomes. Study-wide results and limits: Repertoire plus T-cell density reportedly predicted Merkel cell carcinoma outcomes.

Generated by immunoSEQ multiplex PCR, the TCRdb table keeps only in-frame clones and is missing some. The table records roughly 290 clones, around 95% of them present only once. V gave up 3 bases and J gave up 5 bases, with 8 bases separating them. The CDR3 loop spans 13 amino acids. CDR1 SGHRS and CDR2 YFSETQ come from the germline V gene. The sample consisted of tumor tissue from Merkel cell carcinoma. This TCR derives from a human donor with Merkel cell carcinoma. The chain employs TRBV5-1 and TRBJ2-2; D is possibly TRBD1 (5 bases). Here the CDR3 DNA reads TGCGCCAGCAGCTCGACAGCAACCGGGGAGCTGTTTTTT. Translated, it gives CASSSTATGELFF.